Here is one T cell receptor (beta chain) with its context. The sample belongs to a study of blood T cell repertoires in COVID-19. Turning to the study itself: Acute and convalescent COVID-19 samples came from the United States, Italy and Spain. PBMCs, B-cell-depleted T cells, or T cells provided the cDNA or gDNA that made up the material.

Those who participated ranged in age from roughly 18 to 89 years and resided in about two dozen US areas. The data were produced by immunoSEQ multiplex PCR, yet TCRdb's version contains in-frame clones alone and is incomplete. The sample gives some 200,000 clones, 87% of which show up once; about 2.3% is in the top ten. The clonotype comes from a woman in her thirties who had recovered from COVID-19. Specimen: PBMCs or T cells enriched from blood (not recorded which).

CDR3 bases: TGTGCCAGCAGCCCGGTTTACGGGGAGCTGTTTTTT. The encoded protein is CASSPVYGELFF. The chain has TRBV7-3 and TRBJ2-2, with no clear D. Germline assignment: CDR1 SGHTA and CDR2 FQGTGA. V was trimmed by 5 bases and J by 7 bases, leaving 8 bases between them. The CDR3 runs 12 residues.